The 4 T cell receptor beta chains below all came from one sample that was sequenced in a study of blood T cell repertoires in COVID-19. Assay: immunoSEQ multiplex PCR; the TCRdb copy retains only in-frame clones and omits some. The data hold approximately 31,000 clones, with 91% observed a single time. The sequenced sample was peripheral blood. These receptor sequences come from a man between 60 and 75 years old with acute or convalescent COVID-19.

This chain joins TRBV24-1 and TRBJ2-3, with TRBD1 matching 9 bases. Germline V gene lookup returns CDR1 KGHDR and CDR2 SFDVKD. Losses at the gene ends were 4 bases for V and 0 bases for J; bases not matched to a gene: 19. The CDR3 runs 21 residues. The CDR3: CATSDPLESTGGRFSTDTQYF. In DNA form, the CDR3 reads TGTGCCACCAGTGACCCGTTGGAGTCTACAGGGGGCAGATTTAGCACAGATACGCAGTATTTT.

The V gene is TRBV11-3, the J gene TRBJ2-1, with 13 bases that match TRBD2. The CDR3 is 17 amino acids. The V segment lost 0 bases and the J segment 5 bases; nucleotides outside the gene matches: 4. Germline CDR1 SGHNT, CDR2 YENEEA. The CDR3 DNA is TGTGCCAGCAGCTTAGAACTAGCGGGAGGGCCCAACAATGAGCAGTTCTTC. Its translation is CASSLELAGGPNNEQFF.

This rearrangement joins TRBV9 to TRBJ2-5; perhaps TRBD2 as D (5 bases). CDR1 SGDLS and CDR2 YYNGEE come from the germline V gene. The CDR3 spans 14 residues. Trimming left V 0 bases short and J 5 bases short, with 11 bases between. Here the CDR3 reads CASSVGGPRETQYF. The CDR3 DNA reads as TGTGCCAGCAGCGTAGGAGGGCCGCGGGAGACCCAGTACTTC.

The CDR3 DNA follows: TGCGCCAGCAGCCAATCCGGGGGATATAATCAGCCCCAGCATTTT. It yields the protein CASSQSGGYNQPQHF. V usage is TRBV5-1 and J usage is TRBJ1-5; D perhaps matches TRBD1 (5 bases). The CDR3 sequence is 15 residues long. Germline loops: CDR1 SGHRS, CDR2 YFSETQ. V lost 4 bases to trimming and J lost 4 bases, with 15 bases between them. The full variable domain, with the rest looked up from reference TRBV5-1 and TRBJ1-5, is KAGVTQTPRYLIKTRGQQVTLSCSPISGHRSVSWYQQTPGQGLQFLFEYFSETQRNKGNFPGRFSGRQFSNSRSEMNVSTLELGDSALYLCASSQSGGYNQPQHFGDGTRLSIL.